The next 27 T cell receptor beta chains were all read from a single sample in a study of PD-1 blockade in classical Hodgkin lymphoma. Described time point: cycle 4 day 1 (C4D1), after five to seven weeks of nivolumab. Every one of the patients relapsed after autologous stem cell transplantation (brentuximab vedotin exposure was variable). Using immunoSEQ multiplex PCR, the repertoire was profiled, and TCRdb retains in-frame clones only, with some absent. The top ten hold approximately 4% of the sample, which has about 33,000 clones, approximately 68% seen once. The sample here was peripheral blood mononuclear cells (PBMCs), taken before the fourth cycle of nivolumab. These TCRs come from a human donor with classical Hodgkin lymphoma.

This chain uses TRBV27 with TRBJ1-5, with D possibly TRBD1 on 6 matching bases. Looked up from germline, CDR1 is MNHEY and CDR2 is SMNVEV (reference sequence). Trimming stripped 0 bases from V and 7 bases from J, with 19 bases between. The CDR3 runs to 17 residues. CDR3 sequence (DNA): TGTGCCAGCAGTTTATCGGACAGAGATCTTATACCGCAGCCCCAGCATTTT. Protein product: CASSLSDRDLIPQPQHF.

The rearrangement links TRBV19 to TRBJ2-5; 9 nucleotides match TRBD1. The V gene's germline CDR1 is LNHDA and CDR2 SQIVND (reference sequence). This CDR3 is 16 amino acids long. V lost 3 bases to trimming and J lost 1 base; unmatched junction nucleotides: 6. The DNA for the CDR3 is TGTGCCAGTAGTATGTTCGGGACAGGGAGCCAAGAGACCCAGTACTTC. This translates into CASSMFGTGSQETQYF.

This clone was detected only a few times. The V gene is TRBV28, the J gene TRBJ1-5; no clear D gene. Per germline, CDR1 MDHEN and CDR2 SYDVKM. This CDR3 has 15 residues. The germline V and J ends were trimmed by 2 bases and 6 bases, with 14 bases remaining between them. CDR3 protein: CASSLHETKRQPQHF. Here the CDR3 DNA reads TGTGCCAGCAGTTTACATGAAACGAAGCGTCAGCCCCAGCATTTT.

The gene calls are TRBV6-5 and TRBJ1-1; no reliable D call. Germline CDR1 reads MNHEY; CDR2 reads SVGAGI. Trimming pared 6 bases from V and 5 bases from J, leaving 7 bases between. CDR3 length: 11 residues. CDR3 loop: CASSFGTEAFF. CDR3 sequence (DNA): TGTGCCAGCAGCTTCGGGACTGAAGCTTTCTTT.

The chain couples TRBV2 to TRBJ2-3, with TRBD2 matching over 7 bases. With V trimmed by 8 bases and J by 1 base, 9 bases remained unmatched. The CDR3 is made up of 15 amino acids. Germline assignment: CDR1 SNHLY and CDR2 FYNNEI. CDR3 DNA: TGTGCCAGCGTTGGGCTAGCGGCAGGCACAGATACGCAGTATTTT. Translated: CASVGLAAGTDTQYF.

There are a few counts of this clone. This chain uses TRBV6-5 with TRBJ2-1; D unclear. V shed 2 bases and J shed 6 bases, with 8 bases lying between them. The CDR3 extends over 13 amino acids. From germline, CDR1 is MNHEY and CDR2 SVGAGI. CDR3 nucleotides: TGTGCCAGCAGTTACGGCGCAGTCAATGAGCAGTTCTTC. Amino acid sequence: CASSYGAVNEQFF.

The V and J genes are TRBV4-3 and TRBJ1-5; possible D gene TRBD1, 5 bases. Trimming shortened V by 4 bases and J by 3 bases, and 10 bases separated the two germline ends. This CDR3 has 14 residues. Germline V gene data show CDR1 as LGHNA and CDR2 as YSLEER. The CDR3 bases are TGCGCCAGCAGCCGAGACAGTTTCAATCAGCCCCAGCATTTT. It translates to CASSRDSFNQPQHF.

This chain links TRBV30 with TRBJ2-3; no clear D. V lost 0 bases, J lost 6 bases, and 10 bases lay in between. Germline lookup yields CDR1 GTSNPN and CDR2 SVGIG (reference sequence). There are 13 residues in the CDR3. The CDR3 DNA reads TGTGCCTGGAGTGTACTCGCTTGGGATACGCAGTATTTT. Protein: CAWSVLAWDTQYF.

The chain carries TRBV14 and TRBJ2-4, with D possibly matching TRBD1 (6 bases). There are 13 residues in the CDR3. The germline V gene has CDR1 SGHDN and CDR2 FVKESK. V lost 4 bases and J lost 9, with 13 bases in between. CDR3 sequence: CASSPQGWGIQYF. CDR3 sequence (DNA): TGTGCCAGCAGCCCACAGGGATGGGGCATTCAGTACTTC.

This clone has only one observation. The rearrangement joins TRBV19 to TRBJ2-1; 9 bases fit TRBD2. The CDR3 spans 17 residues. Germline trimming cut 0 bases from V and 4 bases from J; bases unmatched to any gene: 7. Germline V lookup: CDR1 LNHDA, CDR2 SQIVND (reference sequence). The CDR3: CASSIDHSLAGYNEQFF. In nucleotides, the CDR3 is TGTGCCAGTAGTATAGATCACTCCCTAGCGGGGTACAATGAGCAGTTCTTC.

The V and J genes are TRBV7-2 and TRBJ1-2, with 7 bases matching TRBD1. The CDR3 has 12 amino acids. Germline CDR1 and CDR2: SGHTA and FQGNSA. V trimming: 5 bases; J trimming: 8 bases; junction bases outside the gene matches: 5. The CDR3 loop reads CASSRDREGYTF. The CDR3, as DNA: TGTGCCAGCAGCAGGGACAGAGAGGGCTACACCTTC.

The rearrangement links TRBV7-9 to TRBJ2-2; D gene ambiguous. The CDR3 runs to 14 residues. In germline, CDR1 is SEHNR, CDR2 FQNEAQ (reference sequence). Trimming shortened V by 0 bases and J by 6 bases, and 8 bases separated the two germline ends. The DNA for the CDR3 is TGTGCCAGCAGCTTAGCGCGGTCTCCCGGGGAGCTGTTTTTT. This gives the protein CASSLARSPGELFF.

The chain carries TRBV7-9 and TRBJ2-7; weak D call: TRBD2 (5 bases). Germline CDR1 is SEHNR and CDR2 is FQNEAQ (reference sequence). Trimming took off 3 bases at V and 3 bases at J, with 12 bases between the two ends. The CDR3 loop spans 14 amino acids. The CDR3 DNA follows: TGTGCCAGCAGCTTCGTGGGAGCCATCTACGAGCAGTACTTC. Its protein product is CASSFVGAIYEQYF. Looking up the rest from reference TRBV7-9 and TRBJ2-7 gives the full variable domain: DTGVSQNPRHKITKRGQNVTFRCDPISEHNRLYWYRQTLGQGPEFLTYFQNEAQLEKSRLLSDRFSAERPKGSFSTLEIQRTEQGDSAMYLCASSFVGAIYEQYFGPGTRLTVT.

V usage is TRBV9 and J usage is TRBJ2-2, with D possibly being TRBD1 or TRBD2 (6 bases each). CDR1 is SGDLS, CDR2 YYNGEE, per germline. Trimming took off 0 bases at V and 4 bases at J, with 10 bases between the two ends. The CDR3 covers 15 residues. CDR3 amino acids: CASSVEGGPTGELFF. The DNA of the CDR3 is TGTGCCAGCAGCGTAGAAGGGGGGCCCACCGGGGAGCTGTTTTTT.

The chain employs TRBV19 and TRBJ2-1; 7 positions agree with TRBD2. J lost 5 bases, V lost 3 bases, and 10 bases had no gene match. Per the germline V gene, CDR1 is LNHDA and CDR2 is SQIVND (reference sequence). The CDR3 loop spans 16 amino acids. The CDR3 nucleotides are TGTGCCAGTAGTATCCCTAGGACTAGATCCAACAATGAGCAGTTCTTC. The encoded protein is CASSIPRTRSNNEQFF.

A few counts support this clone. The CDR3 loop reads CASSLKMAGLDTIYF. In DNA, the CDR3 is TGTGCCAGCAGTTTAAAGATGGCAGGGCTAGACACCATATATTTT. The chain combines TRBV27 with TRBJ1-3, with a weak D call TRBD1 (5 bases). V was cut by 2 bases and J by 8 bases, with 16 bases left in between. CDR3 length: 15 amino acids. Germline assignment: CDR1 MNHEY and CDR2 SMNVEV (reference sequence).

This clone is categorized as medium-sized. The rearrangement joins TRBV5-1 to TRBJ2-2, with TRBD2 matching over 11 bases. The V gene end was trimmed by 0 bases and the J gene end by 1 base; junction bases not matched to a gene: 2. Germline CDR1 reads SGHRS; CDR2 reads YFSETQ. This CDR3 is built from 17 residues. The CDR3 nucleotides are TGCGCCAGCAGCTTGGCCGGGACTAGCGGGAACACCGGGGAGCTGTTTTTT. Amino acid sequence: CASSLAGTSGNTGELFF.

Comment on this clone: Additional DNA sequences in this sample encode the identical CDR3. The chain uses TRBV6-1 and TRBJ2-7; D call uncertain. Trimming pared 9 bases from V and 12 bases from J, leaving 12 bases between. This CDR3 has 9 residues. Germline assignment: CDR1 MNHNS and CDR2 SASEGT. The CDR3 spells CASGHWGYF. The CDR3 bases are TGTGCCAGTGGCCATTGGGGGTACTTC.

This sequence joins TRBV5-5 and TRBJ1-3, with unresolved D. Per the germline V gene, CDR1 is SGHKS and CDR2 is YYEKEE (reference sequence). CDR3 length equals 14 residues. V was shortened by 0 bases and J by 6 bases, with 10 bases between the two germline ends. In DNA form, the CDR3 reads TGTGCCAGCAGCTTGGCGCCCGGGAAAAACACCATATATTTT. This codes for CASSLAPGKNTIYF.

The table lists this clone with a few counts. The rearrangement joins TRBV15 to TRBJ1-5; the D is unclear. Trimming removed 3 bases at V and 2 bases at J, with 11 bases between. The CDR3 contains 15 residues. Germline values: CDR1 LNHNV, CDR2 YYDKDF (reference sequence). Here the CDR3 reads CATSRGYGGNQPQHF. In DNA form, the CDR3 reads TGTGCCACCAGCAGGGGATACGGTGGCAATCAGCCCCAGCATTTT.

V and J are TRBV6-5 and TRBJ1-1; D possibly corresponds to TRBD1 (6 bases). With 5 bases removed from V and 5 bases from J, the gap between germline ends came to 18 bases. The CDR3 length is 15 residues. CDR1 is MNHEY, CDR2 SVGAGI, per germline. CDR3 nucleotides: TGTGCCAGCAGTGGCGACTTGGAAACAGGGACTGAAGCTTTCTTT. It is translated as CASSGDLETGTEAFF.

The rearrangement uses TRBV6-5 and TRBJ1-1; D gene ambiguous. V was trimmed by 0 bases and J by 4 bases, leaving 9 bases between them. The CDR3 loop spans 14 amino acids. The germline V gene has CDR1 MNHEY and CDR2 SVGAGI. Here the CDR3 reads CASSYSGIGTEAFF. CDR3 bases: TGTGCCAGCAGTTACTCGGGAATTGGCACTGAAGCTTTCTTT.

Concerning this clone: The sample holds other DNA sequences that translate to the same CDR3. The CDR3 loop reads CAWSHEGDRGYEQYF. For the CDR3, the DNA is TGTGCCTGGAGTCATGAAGGGGACAGGGGCTACGAGCAGTACTTC. The V and J genes are TRBV30 and TRBJ2-7, with 10 bases that match TRBD1. V gave up 2 bases and J gave up 3 bases; unmatched junction bases: 7. The CDR3 is made up of 15 amino acids. Germline CDR1 reads GTSNPN; CDR2 reads SVGIG (reference sequence).

The CDR3 bases are TGTGCCGGCACCCAACCTCCTAATGAAAAACTGTTTTTT. Residues: CAGTQPPNEKLFF. This sequence joins TRBV6-6 and TRBJ1-4; the D is unclear. Germline CDR1 is MNHNY and CDR2 is SVGAGI (reference sequence). CDR3 size: 13 residues. V was shortened by 11 bases and J by 3 bases, with 13 bases between the two germline ends.

Only a few counts were recorded for this clone. The genes are TRBV6-1 and TRBJ2-7, with D uncertain. Trimming pared 3 bases from V and 6 bases from J, leaving 9 bases between. The CDR3 runs to 12 residues. The germline gives CDR1 MNHNS, CDR2 SASEGT. CDR3 residues: CASSDVGGEQYF. For the CDR3, the DNA is TGTGCCAGCAGTGATGTCGGTGGCGAGCAGTACTTC.

The J gene is TRBJ1-2, the V gene TRBV4-3; no clear D gene. The V end was cut by 0 bases, the J end by 8 bases, with 19 bases between. Germline CDR1 LGHNA, CDR2 YSLEER. The length of the CDR3 is 16 residues. Here the CDR3 DNA reads TGCGCCAGCAGCCAAGATGTCGGTCGGGGAGTGGGCGGCTACACCTTC. This sequence encodes CASSQDVGRGVGGYTF.

The V call is TRBV4-2, the J call TRBJ1-1; weak D call: TRBD1 (5 bases). This CDR3 comprises 13 residues. V was cut by 1 base and J by 6 bases, with 9 bases left in between. CDR1 is LGHNA and CDR2 is YNFKEQ in the germline V gene. CDR3 loop: CASSQAGAAEAFF. In nucleotides, the CDR3 is TGTGCCAGCAGCCAAGCTGGGGCGGCTGAAGCTTTCTTT.